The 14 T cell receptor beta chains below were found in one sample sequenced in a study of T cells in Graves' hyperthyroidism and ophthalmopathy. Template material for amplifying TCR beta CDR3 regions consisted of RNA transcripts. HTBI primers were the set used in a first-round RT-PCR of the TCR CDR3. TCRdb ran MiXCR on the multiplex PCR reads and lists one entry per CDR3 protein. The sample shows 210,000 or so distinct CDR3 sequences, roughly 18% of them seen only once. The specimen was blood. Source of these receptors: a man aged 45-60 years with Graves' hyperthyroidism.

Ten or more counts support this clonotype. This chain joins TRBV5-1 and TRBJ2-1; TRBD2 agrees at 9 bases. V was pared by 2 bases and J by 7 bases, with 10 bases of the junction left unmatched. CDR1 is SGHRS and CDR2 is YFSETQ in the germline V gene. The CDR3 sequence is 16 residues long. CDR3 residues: CASSFSAGGVVNEQFF. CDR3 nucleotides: TGCGCCAGCAGCTTTTCGGCGGGAGGGGTGGTAAATGAGCAGTTCTTC.

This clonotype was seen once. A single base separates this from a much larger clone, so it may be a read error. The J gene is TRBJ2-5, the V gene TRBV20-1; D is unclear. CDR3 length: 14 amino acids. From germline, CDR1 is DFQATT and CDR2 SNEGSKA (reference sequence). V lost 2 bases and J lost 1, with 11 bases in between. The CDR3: CSARPFLGQETQYF. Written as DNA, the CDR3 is TGCAGTGCTAGACCATTTCTCGGCCAAGAGACCCAGTACTTC.

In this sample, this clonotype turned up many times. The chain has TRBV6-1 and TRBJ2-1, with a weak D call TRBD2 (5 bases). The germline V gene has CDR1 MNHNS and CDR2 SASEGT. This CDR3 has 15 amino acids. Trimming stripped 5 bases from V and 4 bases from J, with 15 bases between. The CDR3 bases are TGTGCCAGCAGTTCTGGACGGGGTGGATACAATGAGCAGTTCTTC. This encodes CASSSGRGGYNEQFF.

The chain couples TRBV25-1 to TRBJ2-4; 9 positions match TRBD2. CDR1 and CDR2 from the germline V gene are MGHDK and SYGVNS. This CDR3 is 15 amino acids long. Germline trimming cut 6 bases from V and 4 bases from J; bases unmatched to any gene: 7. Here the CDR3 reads CASSQRLAGKNIQYF. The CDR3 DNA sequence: TGTGCCAGCAGCCAAAGGCTAGCGGGAAAAAACATTCAGTACTTC.

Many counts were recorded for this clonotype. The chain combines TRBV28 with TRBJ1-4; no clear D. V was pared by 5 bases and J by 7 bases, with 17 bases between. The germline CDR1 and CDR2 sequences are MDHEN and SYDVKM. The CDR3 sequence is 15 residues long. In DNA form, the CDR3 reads TGTGCCAGCAGTCCTCGACCCACCTGGCGTGAAAAACTGTTTTTT. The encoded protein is CASSPRPTWREKLFF.

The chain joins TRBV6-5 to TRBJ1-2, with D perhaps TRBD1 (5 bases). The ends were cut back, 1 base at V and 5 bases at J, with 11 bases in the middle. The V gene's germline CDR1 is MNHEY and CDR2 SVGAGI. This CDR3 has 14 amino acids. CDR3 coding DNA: TGTGCCAGCAGTTACTTCGGGGGGTCGTATGGCTACACCTTC. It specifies CASSYFGGSYGYTF.

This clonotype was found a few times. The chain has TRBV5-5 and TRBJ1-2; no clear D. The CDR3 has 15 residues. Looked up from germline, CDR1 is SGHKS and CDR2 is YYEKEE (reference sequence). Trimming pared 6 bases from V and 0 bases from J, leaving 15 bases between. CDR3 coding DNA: TGTGCCAGCACCCGGGGAGCTGTAACTAACTATGGCTACACCTTC. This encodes CASTRGAVTNYGYTF.

Written as DNA, the CDR3 is TGCGCCAGCAGCCAAGACACAGCCTACAATGAGCAGTTCTTC. Translating gives CASSQDTAYNEQFF. The chain uses TRBV4-1 and TRBJ2-1; no definite D call. V was cut by 0 bases and J by 2 bases, with 5 bases left in between. CDR3 length equals 14 residues. CDR1 is MGHRA, CDR2 YSYEKL, per germline.

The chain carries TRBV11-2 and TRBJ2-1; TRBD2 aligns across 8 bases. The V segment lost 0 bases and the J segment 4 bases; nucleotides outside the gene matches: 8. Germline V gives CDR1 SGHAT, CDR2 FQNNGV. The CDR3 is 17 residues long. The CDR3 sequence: CASSLDGLAGGYNEQFF. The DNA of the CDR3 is TGTGCCAGCAGCTTAGACGGACTGGCGGGAGGTTACAATGAGCAGTTCTTC. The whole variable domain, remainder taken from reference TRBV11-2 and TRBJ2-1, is EAGVAQSPRYKIIEKRQSVAFWCNPISGHATLYWYQQILGQGPKLLIQFQNNGVVDDSQLPKDRFSAERLKGVDSTLKIQPAKLEDSAVYLCASSLDGLAGGYNEQFFGPGTRLTVL.

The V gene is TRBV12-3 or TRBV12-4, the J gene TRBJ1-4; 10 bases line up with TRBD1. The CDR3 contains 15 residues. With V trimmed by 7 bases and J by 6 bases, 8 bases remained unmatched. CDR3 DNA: TGTGCCAGCAACCCCTCCGGGACAGGGGATGAAAAACTGTTTTTT. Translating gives CASNPSGTGDEKLFF.

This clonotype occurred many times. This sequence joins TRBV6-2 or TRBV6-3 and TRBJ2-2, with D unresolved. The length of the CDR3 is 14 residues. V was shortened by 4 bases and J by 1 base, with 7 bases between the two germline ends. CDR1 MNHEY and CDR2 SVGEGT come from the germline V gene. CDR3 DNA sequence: TGTGCCAGCAGTTGGACGGTGAACACCGGGGAGCTGTTTTTT. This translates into CASSWTVNTGELFF.

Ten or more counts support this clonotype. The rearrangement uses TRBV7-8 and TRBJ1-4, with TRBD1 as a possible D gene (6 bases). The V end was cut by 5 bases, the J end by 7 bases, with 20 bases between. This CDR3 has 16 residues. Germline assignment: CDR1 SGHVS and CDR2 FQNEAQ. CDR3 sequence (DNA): TGTGCCAGCAGCCTGGACAGCCCCCAACGTGGTGAAAAACTGTTTTTT. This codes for CASSLDSPQRGEKLFF. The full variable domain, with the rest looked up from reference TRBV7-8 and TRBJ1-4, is GAGVSQSPRYKVAKRGQDVALRCDPISGHVSLFWYQQALGQGPEFLTYFQNEAQLDKSGLPSDRFFAERPEGSVSTLKIQRTQQEDSAVYLCASSLDSPQRGEKLFFGSGTQLSVL.

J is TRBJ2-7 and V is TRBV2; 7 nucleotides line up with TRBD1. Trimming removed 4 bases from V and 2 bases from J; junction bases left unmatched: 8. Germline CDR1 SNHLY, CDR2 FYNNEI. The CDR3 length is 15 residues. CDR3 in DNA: TGTGCCAGCAGTGGTGGGACAGACCCGACCTACGAGCAGTACTTC. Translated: CASSGGTDPTYEQYF.

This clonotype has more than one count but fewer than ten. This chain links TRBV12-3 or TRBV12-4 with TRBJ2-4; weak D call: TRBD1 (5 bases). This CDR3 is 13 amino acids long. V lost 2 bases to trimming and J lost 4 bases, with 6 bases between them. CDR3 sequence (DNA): TGTGCCAGCAGTTTAAGGGGAAAAAACATTCAGTACTTC. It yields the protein CASSLRGKNIQYF.